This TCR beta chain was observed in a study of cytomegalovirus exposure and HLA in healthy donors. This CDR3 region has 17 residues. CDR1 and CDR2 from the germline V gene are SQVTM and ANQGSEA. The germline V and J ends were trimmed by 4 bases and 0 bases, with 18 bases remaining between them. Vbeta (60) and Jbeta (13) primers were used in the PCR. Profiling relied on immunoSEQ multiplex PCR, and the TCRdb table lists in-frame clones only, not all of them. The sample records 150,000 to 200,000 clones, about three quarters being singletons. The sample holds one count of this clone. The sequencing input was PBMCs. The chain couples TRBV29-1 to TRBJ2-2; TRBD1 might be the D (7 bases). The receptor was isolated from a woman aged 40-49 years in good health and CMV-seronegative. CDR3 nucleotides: TGCAGCGTTGTATGGGGGTGGAGGGGGCCGAACACCGGGGAGCTGTTTTTT. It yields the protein CSVVWGWRGPNTGELFF.